A selection of T cell receptor beta chains follows, all from one sample in a study of blood T cell repertoires in COVID-19. Using immunoSEQ multiplex PCR, the repertoire was profiled, and TCRdb retains in-frame clones only, with some absent. The sample lists some 69,000 clones; less than 95% were seen once. Material: peripheral blood. Receptor source: a man aged 45-60 years with COVID-19, enrolled during active disease. Both conserved end residues are part of each CDR3. D genes are given only for firm matches. Clone size, where shown, is once, few, many, or a class for clones that have expanded.

d_call	v_call	clone_size	j_call	cdr3_aa	cdr3_nt
TRBD1	TRBV5-4	-	TRBJ1-2	CASSLRTGYYGYTF	TGTGCCAGCAGCTTGCGGACAGGGTACTATGGCTACACCTTC
-	TRBV6-1	few	TRBJ2-7	CASSETRTYEQYF	TGTGCCAGCAGTGAAACTAGAACCTACGAGCAGTACTTC
-	TRBV10-3	-	TRBJ1-2	CAISEARGGGGYTF	TGTGCCATCAGTGAGGCTCGGGGAGGAGGTGGCTACACCTTC
-	TRBV9	-	TRBJ1-2	CASSAFDRNYGYTF	TGTGCCAGCAGCGCCTTTGACAGAAACTATGGCTACACCTTC
-	TRBV3-1/TRBV3-2	once	TRBJ1-4	CASTRRGYNEKLFF	TGTGCCAGCACCCGACGGGGATATAATGAAAAACTGTTTTTT
-	TRBV20-1	-	TRBJ2-7	CSARGSYEQYF	TGCAGTGCCCGGGGGTCCTACGAGCAGTACTTC
TRBD2	TRBV7-9	-	TRBJ2-3	CASSPGLVGADTQYF	TGTGCCAGCAGCCCCGGACTAGTTGGGGCAGATACGCAGTATTTT
TRBD2	TRBV6-5	-	TRBJ2-1	CASSNLAVPYNEQFF	TGTGCCAGCAGTAATCTAGCGGTACCTTACAATGAGCAGTTCTTC
TRBD1	TRBV18	-	TRBJ1-3	CASSPRTGFIINSGNTIYF	TGTGCCAGCTCACCGAGGACAGGTTTCATAATTAACTCTGGAAACACCATATATTTT
-	TRBV2	-	TRBJ1-4	CASSEAPQLFF	TGTGCCAGCAGTGAGGCCCCACAACTGTTTTTT
TRBD1	TRBV5-6	-	TRBJ2-6	CASSFGQGSSGANVLTF	TGTGCCAGCAGCTTCGGACAGGGGAGCTCTGGGGCCAACGTCCTGACTTTC